Below, 27 T cell receptor beta chains from the same sample are listed, as sequenced in a study of T cells in Graves' hyperthyroidism and ophthalmopathy (dated by TCRdb to about 2019). Libraries were prepared through multiplex PCR. This sample was sequenced with an Illumina HiSeq 2000. The TCR beta CDR3 regions were amplified from RNA transcripts. The first round of RT-PCR for the TCR CDR3 was performed with the HTBI primer set and the Qiagen OneStep RT-PCR kit. TCRdb redid the processing of the public reads, applying fastp at Q25 and MiXCR, and retained in-frame beta chains. Every CDR3 protein is listed once, alongside the most common genes and DNA of its rows. Present in this sample are about 340,000 distinct CDR3 sequences, 21% of which were seen just once. The top ten clonotypes cover less than 65% of the sample. The sample taken for sequencing was blood. These TCRs come from a woman aged 50 to 60 with Graves' hyperthyroidism.

This clonotype was picked up a small number of times. This chain connects TRBV7-2 to TRBJ1-4; no definite D call. Germline V gives CDR1 SGHTA, CDR2 FQGNSA. The CDR3 is made up of 15 amino acids. Trimming removed 5 bases at V and 3 bases at J, with 13 bases between. The CDR3 sequence: CASSPMGSANEKLFF. The CDR3 region has the DNA TGTGCCAGCAGCCCCATGGGATCGGCTAATGAAAAACTGTTTTTT.

There are many counts of this clonotype. The V and J genes are TRBV9 and TRBJ2-7; D perhaps matches TRBD2 (5 bases). Deletions cut 3 bases from V and 7 bases from J, with 14 bases between. Germline V gives CDR1 SGDLS, CDR2 YYNGEE. This CDR3 spans 13 amino acids. CDR3: CASSASPSGEQYF. The CDR3 DNA follows: TGTGCCAGCAGCGCAAGTCCGTCGGGGGAGCAGTACTTC.

This clonotype was detected many times. V is TRBV7-2 and J is TRBJ2-5; D is unclear. There are 16 residues in the CDR3. Germline V lookup: CDR1 SGHTA, CDR2 FQGNSA. V was cut by 4 bases and J by 1 base, with 16 bases left in between. The CDR3 DNA reads as TGTGCCAGCAGCTCCGAAACTCGACGGATCCAAGAGACCCAGTACTTC. This codes for CASSSETRRIQETQYF.

Ten or more counts support this clonotype. The J gene is TRBJ2-6, the V gene TRBV9; no reliable D call. The CDR3 length is 16 residues. V lost 0 bases and J lost 0, with 7 bases in between. In germline, CDR1 is SGDLS, CDR2 YYNGEE. CDR3 protein: CASSVGVFSGANVLTF. CDR3 in DNA: TGTGCCAGCAGCGTAGGAGTGTTCTCTGGGGCCAACGTCCTGACTTTC.

This clonotype was recorded many times. The chain recombines TRBV18 with TRBJ1-1; perhaps TRBD1 as D (6 bases). V lost 5 bases to trimming and J lost 4 bases, with 20 bases between them. The germline gives CDR1 KGHSH, CDR2 LQKENI. CDR3 length equals 16 residues. The CDR3 DNA reads as TGTGCCAGCTCAGAAAGGAGCCCAGGGGCTGGCACTGAAGCTTTCTTT. Translating it yields CASSERSPGAGTEAFF.

This clonotype occurred a few times. This chain uses TRBV19 with TRBJ1-2; weak D call: TRBD1 (5 bases). The germline V gene has CDR1 LNHDA and CDR2 SQIVND (reference sequence). The CDR3 extends over 14 amino acids. Trimming left V 5 bases short and J 0 bases short, with 10 bases between. The CDR3 nucleotides are TGTGCCAGTAGTCCGGGACCCTCTAACTATGGCTACACCTTC. It specifies CASSPGPSNYGYTF.

This chain connects TRBV11-1 to TRBJ2-3, with 10 bases fitting TRBD2. The CDR3 has 17 amino acids. Germline V CDR1 and CDR2: SGHAT, FQDESV (reference sequence). Trimming removed 1 base from V and 6 bases from J; junction bases left unmatched: 10. The CDR3 reads CASSLGPPSGSQDTQYF. DNA for the CDR3: TGTGCCAGCAGCTTAGGGCCCCCTAGCGGGAGTCAGGATACGCAGTATTTT.

At least ten counts were recorded for this clonotype. The chain employs TRBV7-2 and TRBJ2-5; 10 positions agree with TRBD2. After removal of 5 bases from V and 1 base from J, the junction contained 7 bases not matched to a gene. Germline CDR1 SGHTA, CDR2 FQGNSA. This CDR3 contains 16 residues. The CDR3 reads CASSPRLAGLQETQYF. The CDR3, as DNA: TGTGCCAGCAGCCCGCGACTAGCGGGCCTCCAAGAGACCCAGTACTTC.

Comments on this clonotype: Just one base apart from a much larger clone, this may be a read error. The rearrangement joins TRBV28 to TRBJ1-1, with 10 nucleotides matching TRBD1. CDR1 is MDHEN and CDR2 is SYDVKM in the germline V gene. CDR3 size: 15 residues. V lost 5 bases and J lost 5; bases outside the gene matches: 8. The CDR3 DNA is TGTGCCAGCAGTCCGCGGACAGGGGGGGGAACTGAAGCTTTCTTT. It yields the protein CASSPRTGGGTEAFF.

As to this clonotype: A read error may explain this, as a much larger clone is one base away. The chain joins TRBV3-1 to TRBJ2-1; D gene unclear. CDR1 LGHDT and CDR2 YNNKEL come from the germline V gene (reference sequence). The CDR3 contains 13 residues. CDR3 region: CASGQISYNEQFF. The CDR3 DNA is TGTGCCAGCGGCCAAATCAGCTACAATGAGCAGTTCTTC.

In this sample, this clonotype turned up a few times. The chain combines TRBV28 with TRBJ1-5; D possibly corresponds to TRBD1 (6 bases). The CDR3 runs to 13 residues. The germline V gene encodes CDR1 MDHEN and CDR2 SYDVKM. V lost 8 bases to trimming and J lost 1 base, with 9 bases between them. The CDR3 is CASGQGSNQPQHF. CDR3 nucleotide sequence: TGTGCCAGCGGTCAGGGGAGCAATCAGCCCCAGCATTTT.

This clonotype was detected ten times or more. The chain combines TRBV27 with TRBJ2-1, with 9 bases lining up with TRBD2. Trimming at V came to 7 bases and at J to 1 base, leaving 5 bases not matched to a gene. From germline, CDR1 is MNHEY and CDR2 SMNVEV (reference sequence). The CDR3 has 15 residues. Here the CDR3 reads CASKNSGGSYNEQFF. As DNA, the CDR3 is TGTGCCAGCAAAAATAGCGGGGGTTCCTACAATGAGCAGTTCTTC.

This clonotype has more than one count but fewer than ten. The rearrangement uses TRBV28 and TRBJ1-5, with TRBD1 matching over 9 bases. The CDR3 is 14 residues long. Germline-derived CDR1 and CDR2 are MDHEN and SYDVKM. With V trimmed by 9 bases and J by 4 bases, 7 bases remained unmatched. The CDR3: CASYGQGSNQPQHF. DNA for the CDR3: TGTGCCAGTTACGGACAGGGGAGTAATCAGCCCCAGCATTTT.

For this clonotype: A much larger clone lies one base from this, so it may be a read error. V gene TRBV28 combines with J gene TRBJ1-5; 9 nucleotides line up with TRBD1. Germline lookup yields CDR1 MDHEN and CDR2 SYDVKM. This CDR3 contains 14 residues. V lost 3 bases and J lost 9; bases outside the gene matches: 6. CDR3 bases: TGTGCCAGCAGTTTTGGGACAGGGAGTCGGCCCCAGCATTTT. Amino acids: CASSFGTGSRPQHF.

This clonotype has just a few counts. The chain is built from TRBV7-8 and TRBJ1-5; no firm D call. Trimming stripped 3 bases from V and 2 bases from J, with 11 bases between. This CDR3 has 15 amino acids. The V gene's germline CDR1 is SGHVS and CDR2 FQNEAQ. The CDR3 reads CASSLRPRGNQPQHF. The CDR3 region has the DNA TGTGCCAGCAGCTTGCGGCCGCGGGGCAATCAGCCCCAGCATTTT.

The sample holds many counts of this clonotype. The chain employs TRBV28 and TRBJ1-6; no reliable D call. Germline CDR1 reads MDHEN; CDR2 reads SYDVKM. This CDR3 has 12 amino acids. Trimming shortened V by 5 bases and J by 12 bases, and 11 bases separated the two germline ends. In DNA, the CDR3 is TGTGCCAGCAGTCAGGCCCGAAAACCCCTCCACTTT. Translation: CASSQARKPLHF.

This clonotype appeared many times. The rearrangement links TRBV28 to TRBJ1-1, with D unclear. The CDR3 is 12 amino acids. Trimming shortened V by 9 bases and J by 6 bases, and 14 bases separated the two germline ends. Per the germline V gene, CDR1 is MDHEN and CDR2 is SYDVKM. CDR3 amino acids: CASTTSPPEAFF. CDR3 sequence (DNA): TGTGCCAGTACGACATCCCCGCCTGAAGCTTTCTTT.

In its sample, this clonotype was seen many times. The V call is TRBV7-9, the J call TRBJ2-5, with 16 bases matching TRBD2. CDR3 length: 18 amino acids. Germline assignment: CDR1 SEHNR and CDR2 FQNEAQ (reference sequence). V lost 4 bases and J lost 7; bases outside the gene matches: 12. DNA for the CDR3: TGTGCCAGCAGCTCGGGACTAGCGGGAGGGCCTCGTTCGGGGACCCAGTACTTC. Encoded protein: CASSSGLAGGPRSGTQYF. Full variable domain (remainder filled in from reference TRBV7-9 and TRBJ2-5): DTGVSQNPRHKITKRGQNVTFRCDPISEHNRLYWYRQTLGQGPEFLTYFQNEAQLEKSRLLSDRFSAERPKGSFSTLEIQRTEQGDSAMYLCASSSGLAGGPRSGTQYFGPGTRLLVL.

Written as DNA, the CDR3 is TGTGCCAGCAGTACAGGACAGTCAGCTAACTATGGCTACACCTTC. Translating it yields CASSTGQSANYGYTF. The J gene is TRBJ1-2, the V gene TRBV6-1, with D perhaps TRBD1 (6 bases). Per the germline V gene, CDR1 is MNHNS and CDR2 is SASEGT. V lost 5 bases to trimming and J lost 0 bases, with 13 bases between them. The CDR3 contains 15 residues.

On this clonotype: The conserved phenylalanine or tryptophan is not found at the CDR3 terminus, so this likely reflects a read error. The chain joins TRBV5-1 to TRBJ2-1; 12 bases match TRBD2. There are 16 residues in the CDR3. Germline V gives CDR1 SGHRS, CDR2 YFSETQ. Trimming cost V 4 bases and J 4 bases; bases outside gene matches: 6. CDR3 DNA sequence: TGCGCCAGCAGCATGCTACTAGCGGGGGGATACAATGAGCAGTTCCTC. It is translated as CASSMLLAGGYNEQFL.

This chain links TRBV10-3 with TRBJ2-7; D might be TRBD2 (6 bases). The germline CDR1 and CDR2 sequences are ENHRY and SYGVKD. The CDR3 has 13 amino acids. The germline V and J ends were trimmed by 3 bases and 4 bases, with 10 bases remaining between them. The CDR3 reads CAISDGSLYEQYF. CDR3 DNA sequence: TGTGCCATCAGTGACGGGAGCCTATACGAGCAGTACTTC.

This clonotype came up a few times. The chain is built from TRBV7-6 and TRBJ1-1; maybe TRBD1 (6 bases). Looked up from germline, CDR1 is SGHVS and CDR2 is FNYEAQ. CDR3 length: 18 amino acids. The V end was cut by 4 bases, the J end by 1 base, with 22 bases between. This CDR3 reads CASSSTSSRGGPNTEAFF. DNA of the CDR3: TGTGCCAGCAGCTCAACCTCATCGCGAGGGGGTCCGAACACTGAAGCTTTCTTT.

At least ten counts were recorded for this clonotype. The gene calls are TRBV28 and TRBJ2-7; 8 bases line up with TRBD2. This CDR3 comprises 15 residues. The J segment lost 2 bases and the V segment lost 7 bases, leaving 10 bases of the junction unmatched. CDR1 MDHEN and CDR2 SYDVKM come from the germline V gene. The CDR3 DNA sequence: TGTGCCAGCAATTCCCGACTAGCGACCCCCTACGAGCAGTACTTC. This codes for CASNSRLATPYEQYF.

This rearrangement joins TRBV20-1 to TRBJ2-2; maybe TRBD1 (6 bases). The V and J ends lost 4 bases and 5 bases respectively, with 8 bases between them. This CDR3 is built from 12 residues. Germline CDR1 DFQATT, CDR2 SNEGSKA (reference sequence). The CDR3 region is CSAIRGTGELFF. CDR3 nucleotides: TGCAGTGCTATAAGGGGGACCGGGGAGCTGTTTTTT.

This clonotype was seen at least ten times. The chain uses TRBV29-1 and TRBJ1-2; 7 positions match TRBD1. V trimming: 6 bases; J trimming: 4 bases; junction bases outside the gene matches: 14. The V gene's germline CDR1 is SQVTM and CDR2 ANQGSEA. The CDR3 has 15 amino acids. CDR3 amino acids: CSVDLLTGEGYGYTF. CDR3 nucleotide sequence: TGCAGCGTCGACCTACTTACAGGGGAGGGCTATGGCTACACCTTC.

This clonotype occurred a few times. The chain carries TRBV7-3 and TRBJ2-1, with TRBD2 identical over 13 bases. Germline V gene lookup returns CDR1 SGHTA and CDR2 FQGTGA. The CDR3 spans 16 residues. The junction had 4 bases not matched to a gene; V was cut back by 4 bases and J by 4 bases. The CDR3 spells CASSSRTSGGYNEQFF. CDR3 nucleotides: TGTGCCAGCAGCTCCCGGACTAGCGGGGGTTACAATGAGCAGTTCTTC. The variable domain in full, completed from reference TRBV7-3 and TRBJ2-1, reads GAGVSQTPSNKVTEKGKYVELRCDPISGHTALYWYRQSLGQGPEFLIYFQGTGAADDSGLPNDRFFAVRPEGSVSTLKIQRTERGDSAVYLCASSSRTSGGYNEQFFGPGTRLTVL.

CDR3 region: CAGNRASGRLDEQFF. CDR3 in DNA: TGTGCCGGCAATCGGGCTAGCGGGAGACTCGATGAGCAGTTCTTC. V gene TRBV5-5 combines with J gene TRBJ2-1; 10 bases line up with TRBD2. Germline loops: CDR1 SGHKS, CDR2 YYEKEE (reference sequence). The CDR3 runs to 15 residues. V was clipped by 10 bases and J by 8 bases; unmatched bases: 15. Full variable domain (remainder filled in from reference TRBV5-5 and TRBJ2-1): DAGVTQSPTHLIKTRGQQVTLRCSPISGHKSVSWYQQVLGQGPQFIFQYYEKEERGRGNFPDRFSARQFPNYSSELNVNALLLGDSALYLCAGNRASGRLDEQFFGPGTRLTVL.